These 12 T cell receptor beta chains share one sample of origin, sequenced in a study of naive and memory T cell subsets. Four PCR rounds used nested alpha and beta constant region primers plus the SP2 primer. TCRdb processed the UMI-ligation and nested PCR reads anew with MiXCR; each CDR3 protein has one entry. The data contain about 24,000 distinct CDR3 sequences, about 6.1% of them singletons. Regarding treatment: skin biopsy from PPD injection site in Mantoux-positive individual. A UMI-containing oligonucleotide was joined by 3' ligation to the TCR cDNA template. The sample here was skin, taken from a tuberculin skin test site. The receptors originated from an adult in good health.

V gene TRBV5-4 combines with J gene TRBJ2-1, with D perhaps matching TRBD2 (5 bases). V shed 0 bases and J shed 9 bases, with 19 bases lying between them. CDR1 and CDR2 (germline): SGHNT, YYREEE (reference sequence). There are 16 residues in the CDR3. The CDR3 coding sequence is TGTGCCAGCAGCTTGGAAGCGGCCCTCCAGGCGGGTGAGCAGTTCTTC. Protein: CASSLEAALQAGEQFF.

The V gene is TRBV6-5, the J gene TRBJ1-1, with D possibly being TRBD1 (5 bases). This CDR3 contains 14 residues. Trimming removed 3 bases from V and 2 bases from J, with 10 bases in between. Germline V gene lookup returns CDR1 MNHEY and CDR2 SVGAGI. The CDR3 DNA sequence: TGTGCCAGCAGTTATGAGGGACTCAACACTGAAGCTTTCTTT. Translation: CASSYEGLNTEAFF.

This clonotype was seen ten or more times. This chain connects TRBV27 to TRBJ2-7; D may be TRBD2 (6 bases). V was trimmed by 4 bases and J by 3 bases, leaving 16 bases between them. The CDR3 spans 15 residues. Germline V lookup: CDR1 MNHEY, CDR2 SMNVEV (reference sequence). The CDR3 sequence is CASSWGDGYLYEQYF. The CDR3, as DNA: TGTGCCAGCAGTTGGGGGGACGGGTATCTCTACGAGCAGTACTTC.

This clonotype showed up many times. V and J are TRBV20-1 and TRBJ2-5; a weak D match, TRBD2 (6 bases). Germline V gene data show CDR1 as DFQATT and CDR2 as SNEGSKA (reference sequence). This CDR3 comprises 14 residues. Trimming pared 7 bases from V and 2 bases from J, leaving 17 bases between. CDR3 DNA sequence: TGCAGTGGGGACTTCACCCCCCAACAAGAGACCCAGTACTTC. As protein: CSGDFTPQQETQYF.

This clonotype turned up a few times. This chain uses TRBV5-4 with TRBJ2-5; a weak D match, TRBD2 (7 bases). CDR1 and CDR2 from the germline V gene are SGHNT and YYREEE (reference sequence). This CDR3 spans 15 amino acids. V gave up 4 bases and J gave up 7 bases, with 20 bases separating them. The CDR3 bases are TGTGCCAGCAGCCCGGTTGGTTTAGGGGGGGTGACCCAGTACTTC. This translates into CASSPVGLGGVTQYF.

This clonotype was observed a few times. This chain uses TRBV9 with TRBJ2-1, with TRBD1 as a possible D gene (5 bases). This CDR3 contains 16 residues. Trimming left V 0 bases short and J 0 bases short, with 10 bases between. The germline CDR1 and CDR2 sequences are SGDLS and YYNGEE. The CDR3 DNA reads as TGTGCCAGCAGCGTAGTTAGCCAGGGCTCCTACAATGAGCAGTTCTTC. It specifies CASSVVSQGSYNEQFF.

This clonotype has ten or more counts. The gene calls are TRBV18 and TRBJ2-7, with D tentatively TRBD2 (7 bases). V was clipped by 0 bases and J by 6 bases, with 12 bases between them. This CDR3 contains 14 residues. Germline assignment: CDR1 KGHSH and CDR2 LQKENI. CDR3 in amino acids: CASSPPRAGAEQYF. DNA for the CDR3: TGTGCCAGCTCACCACCCCGGGCGGGGGCCGAGCAGTACTTC.

The chain couples TRBV4-3 to TRBJ2-7; perhaps TRBD2 as D (5 bases). The CDR3 loop spans 15 amino acids. Germline values: CDR1 LGHNA, CDR2 YSLEER. The V end lost 1 base, the J end lost 4 bases, and 14 bases lay between the germline ends. This CDR3 is CASSQGCTGGYEQYF. CDR3 DNA: TGCGCCAGCAGCCAAGGGTGTACCGGCGGGTACGAGCAGTACTTC.

The sample holds many counts of this clonotype. V usage is TRBV9 and J usage is TRBJ2-3; D may be TRBD2 (6 bases). V lost 1 base, J lost 7 bases, and 19 bases lay in between. This CDR3 contains 16 residues. Germline V CDR1 and CDR2: SGDLS, YYNGEE. The CDR3 protein is CASSVSQGGSGNTQYF. In nucleotides, the CDR3 is TGTGCCAGCAGCGTAAGTCAGGGAGGTTCGGGGAATACGCAGTATTTT.

This clonotype is labeled medium-sized. This sequence joins TRBV7-2 and TRBJ2-1, with 11 nucleotides matching TRBD1. Germline V lookup: CDR1 SGHTA, CDR2 FQGNSA. The CDR3 covers 16 residues. V gave up 0 bases and J gave up 8 bases; unmatched junction bases: 6. This CDR3 reads CASSLAWDRGGDEQFF. The DNA for the CDR3 is TGTGCCAGCAGCTTAGCTTGGGACAGGGGGGGCGATGAGCAGTTCTTC.

By its share, this clonotype is medium-sized. The V and J genes are TRBV29-1 and TRBJ2-2; 7 bases are shared with TRBD2. The CDR3 runs 14 residues. The junction had 4 bases not matched to a gene; V was cut back by 3 bases and J by 3 bases. Germline lookup yields CDR1 SQVTM and CDR2 ANQGSEA. In DNA form, the CDR3 reads TGCAGCGTTGATGGGGCGGGAGACACCGGGGAGCTGTTTTTT. It is translated as CSVDGAGDTGELFF.

The gene calls are TRBV28 and TRBJ2-7, with 12 bases that match TRBD2. This CDR3 comprises 16 residues. V lost 3 bases to trimming and J lost 4 bases; unmatched junction nucleotides: 7. Germline-derived CDR1 and CDR2 are MDHEN and SYDVKM. The CDR3 loop reads CASSLASGRALYEQYF. CDR3 coding DNA: TGTGCCAGCAGTTTGGCTAGCGGGAGGGCCTTATACGAGCAGTACTTC.